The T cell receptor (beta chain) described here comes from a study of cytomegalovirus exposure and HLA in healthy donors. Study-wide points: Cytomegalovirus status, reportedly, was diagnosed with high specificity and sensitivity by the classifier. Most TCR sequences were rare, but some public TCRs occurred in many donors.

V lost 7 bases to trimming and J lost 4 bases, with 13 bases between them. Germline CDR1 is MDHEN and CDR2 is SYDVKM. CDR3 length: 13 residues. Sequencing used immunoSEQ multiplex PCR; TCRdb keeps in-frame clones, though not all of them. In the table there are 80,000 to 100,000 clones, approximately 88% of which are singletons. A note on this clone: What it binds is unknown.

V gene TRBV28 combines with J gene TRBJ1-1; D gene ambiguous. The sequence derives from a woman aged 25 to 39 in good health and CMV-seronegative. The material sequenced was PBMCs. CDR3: CASIPLPGTEAFF. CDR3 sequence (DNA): TGTGCCAGCATTCCTTTACCGGGCACTGAAGCTTTCTTT.